This T cell receptor (beta chain) was profiled in a study of cytomegalovirus exposure and HLA in healthy donors (dated by TCRdb to about 2017). General notes on the study: An earlier analysis of some 600 of the donors reported 276 Gb of sequence data and 95 million to 140 million unique TCR beta sequences obtained from about 180 million T cells. About 300 gigabases of sequencing data and approximately 85 million unique TCR sequences were included in an early release covering over 600 HLA-typed donors. Of the 350 to 450 genotyped donors, approximately 82% fell in the genetic ancestry cluster associated with self-reported Caucasian donors. The study aimed to test whether cataloging public T cell receptors could reveal signatures of past pathogen exposure. Using immunosequencing, the study profiled T cell repertoires from 550 to 750 subjects and related those repertoires to cytomegalovirus serostatus. Along with the roughly 670-subject first cohort, a separate validation cohort of 120 different subjects was used. High-throughput TCR immunosequencing, statistical association of individual TCRs with disease status, and machine learning were combined to predict cytomegalovirus infection status. A later analysis re-analyzed previously published TCR beta repertoires from about 730 donors and added high-resolution HLA genotyping to study TCR occurrence patterns. Rather than using new phenotypic data, the later analysis identified candidate immune exposures from TCR beta sequences and from how often those sequences occurred across donors. An earlier analysis of several hundred of the donors applied high-throughput TCR beta sequencing to assess whether each TCR beta V gene segment acted as functional or pseudogenic. Donor age, sex, ethnicity and CMV serostatus were collected together with the repertoire data. A later genetic analysis took genome-wide SNP genotypes for about 55% of the roughly 700 donors and used that subset as a discovery cohort. Every discovery cohort repertoire had been produced on one sequencing platform. Both class I and class II loci were covered by HLA typing, at four-digit resolution. Typing coverage varied by locus: roughly 629-630 donors for A, B, C, DRB1 and DQB1; some 520 for DQA1; more than 600 for DPA1; roughly 470 for DPB1. Five DR-DQ haplotypes were treated as single units for association and clustering because of strong linkage in the cohort. Among roughly 400 genotyped donors of the cohort, an average of approximately 240,000 unique TCR beta nucleotide sequences was sequenced per donor, of which approximately 18% were non-productive. Points the paper makes about the study in general: An association between a missense DCLRE1C variant and V-gene and J-gene trimming of TCR beta chains was found in a later genetic analysis and replicated in an independent cohort. Strong co-occurrence of HLA alleles, especially DR and DQ, made assigning TCR associations to individual alleles difficult. Most TCR sequences were seen in very few donors, while some public TCRs were found in many individuals. CMV serostatus was the only immune exposure information available for the cohort. Because the 87-base-pair reads could not distinguish some IMGT-functional V segments, including TRBV6-2 and TRBV6-3, those segments were excluded. Linkage disequilibrium might explain the correlated functional status among segregating V segments, but an unknown experimental factor could not be ruled out. At a false discovery rate of 0.05, a later analysis linked some 17,000 TCR beta sequences to specific HLA alleles. In a later analysis, TCR association rates were found to vary across HLA loci, with the most associated TCRs seen for DRB1 alleles and the fewest for HLA-C alleles. A group of highly shared sequence variants was considered likely to be a technical artifact of the sequencing pipeline. An earlier analysis of some 590 of the donors showed that most TCR beta V segments appeared in productive rearrangements either about 90% or about 30% of the time, which broadly matched IMGT annotations. A later analysis found that HLA-associated TCR beta chains were more clonally expanded and had lower generation probabilities than equally common non-associated chains. Because HLA typing was unavailable for some donors at each locus, only the typed subset was used in association tests. Several of the top co-occurrence clusters appeared to be linked to parvovirus B19, influenza, CMV and Epstein-Barr virus, according to a later analysis. The study gave a list of 150 to 200 TCR beta chains associated with cytomegalovirus. The authors suggested that the approach could potentially be extended to other disease states and immunological phenotypes. The classifier was reported to diagnose cytomegalovirus status with high specificity and sensitivity in both the original cohort and the validation cohort. Because counts were too low, around 18 rarely observed V segments, including chromosome 9 orphons, were left out of the earlier analysis of a few hundred of the donors. In this cohort, only TCR beta chains were sequenced, and detectable features were limited by the absence of alpha or paired-chain data. According to a later analysis, most CMV-associated TCR beta chains appeared to be HLA-restricted, and the HLA associations seemed to be driven largely by CMV exposure. A further reported finding was that TCR beta sequences accurately predicted the HLA-A and HLA-B alleles for most subjects in the first cohort. A few of the identified cytomegalovirus-associated TCR beta chains were confirmed in vitro to be specific for cytomegalovirus antigens. Roughly uniform sequencing depth across donors was assumed in presence/absence analyses, although this assumption may not hold. A later genetic analysis reported fewer N-insertions in productive TCRs among donors in an Asian-associated ancestry cluster than the roughly 690-donor mean.

In regard to this clone: Its antigen has not been determined. There are no base qualities to consult, and no much larger clone falls within one base.

Receptors were amplified or captured by the immunoSEQ multiplex PCR assay. For the multiplex PCR, a mixture combining 60 forward primers for TCR Vbeta segments and 13 reverse primers for TCR Jbeta segments was used. The CDR3 region of rearranged TCR beta genes was amplified from genomic DNA by a multiplex PCR assay. Amplified TCR beta libraries were sequenced as 87-base-pair reads on the Illumina HiSeq System. Per the authors' processing: Across the 500 to 850 repertoires, a later analysis counted around 80 million unique TCR beta chains, approximately 12 million of which were shared by at least two donors. A nearest-neighbor algorithm error-corrected the raw reads and collapsed the reads into unique sequences, merging closely related sequences to remove PCR and sequencing errors. To assign V, D and J gene segments, CDR3 sequences were aligned to IMGT reference sequences. For a sequence to be retained, at least a six-nucleotide match to both a V gene segment and a J gene segment was required. Rearrangements were called productive when the CDR3 lacked stop codons and stayed in frame with V and J; all others were non-productive. Following IMGT convention, CDR3 was defined as the stretch from the second conserved V-encoded cysteine up to the conserved J-encoded phenylalanine. Sequences without an unambiguous match to a single V gene segment were excluded from the earlier analysis of several hundred of the donors. An earlier analysis of a few hundred of the donors called V segments functional above 56.7% productive rearrangements and segregating when the between-donor standard deviation exceeded 5%. A statistical classification framework was built for diagnosing cytomegalovirus status from the catalog of TCR beta chain sequences. In a later analysis, TCR nucleotide sequences were compared against IMGT/GENE-DB human TR gene sequences so that V and J genes could be assigned. Using the TCRdist pipeline, a later analysis assigned CDR3 sequences along with most-parsimonious VDJ recombination scenarios. A later analysis defined each TCR beta chain by its CDR3 amino acid sequence plus V-gene family, and excluded reads lacking a unique V-gene family. As a way to deal with suspected cross-contamination and a sequencing artifact, a later analysis dropped roughly 620 nucleotide sequences that were highly shared and had low generation probability. In a later analysis, a clonal expansion index for each public chain was calculated from normalized within-repertoire ranks of inferred template counts. In a later analysis, generation probabilities were computed using a VDJ recombination model fitted to out-of-frame rearrangements, and the results were checked against IGoR. In a later analysis, hypergeometric tests were used to score TCR-TCR, TCR-HLA and TCR-CMV co-occurrence, with a repertoire-size bias correction applied to TCR pairs. In a later analysis, false discovery rates were estimated by permuting HLA or CMV assignments 20 times. In a later analysis, co-occurring TCRs were grouped with DBSCAN, and TCRdist sequence similarity was added when clustering was performed within HLA-allele-positive subsets. Repertoires with fewer than 30,000 or more than 120,000 public chains were left out of co-occurrence clustering, as were five repertoires with anomalous nucleotide sharing. Not all clones reach the TCRdb copy of this immuneACCESS table, which keeps in-frame sequences only. Checked studies attribute under half of the gap to unresolved V genes and leave the rest unexplained. That table gives V, J and clone size, and the DNA gave D and trimming. Within this sample are about 130,000 clones, with around 77% of them counted one time only. The top ten constitute around 1.2% of the sample.

From the cysteine through the phenylalanine, the CDR3 covers 13 amino acids. Only the CDR3 DNA stays, 39 bases, in frame from base 1. V was cut back by 4 bases and J by 5 bases, leaving a gap of 11 bases between them. CDR1 and CDR2 were assigned from the germline V gene as SGHDN and FVKESK. The cohort consisted of fewer than 700 healthy bone marrow donors. All cohort members were sampled while nominally healthy, although unrecorded immune exposures were likely present. The donor was CMV seronegative and was included in the group of 352 seronegative cohort members. A peripheral blood sample was collected from each donor, and TCR beta sequencing was performed on peripheral blood mononuclear cells. Genomic DNA was extracted from the blood cell samples with the Qiagen DNeasy Blood Extraction Kit.

Source material: PBMCs. The clonotype comes from a man aged 45-65 years in good health and CMV-seronegative. The chain was built from TRBV14 and TRBJ2-5; the D gene is unclear. The nucleotide sequence reads as follows: TGTGCCAGCAGCCCCCTTACTCGGGAGACCCAGTACTTC. Translated, this is CASSPLTRETQYF.